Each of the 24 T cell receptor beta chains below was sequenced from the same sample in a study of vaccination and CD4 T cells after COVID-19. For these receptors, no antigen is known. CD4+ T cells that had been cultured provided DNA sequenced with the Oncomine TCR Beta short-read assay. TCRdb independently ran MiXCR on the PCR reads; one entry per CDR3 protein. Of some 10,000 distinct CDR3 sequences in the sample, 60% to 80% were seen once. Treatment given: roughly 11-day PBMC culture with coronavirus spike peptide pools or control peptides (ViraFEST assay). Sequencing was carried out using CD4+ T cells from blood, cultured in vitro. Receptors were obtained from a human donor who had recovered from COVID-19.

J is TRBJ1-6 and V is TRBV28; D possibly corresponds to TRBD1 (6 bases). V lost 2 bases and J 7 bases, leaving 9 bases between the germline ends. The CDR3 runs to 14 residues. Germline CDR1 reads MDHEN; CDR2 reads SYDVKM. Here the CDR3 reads CASSLAGDNSPLHF. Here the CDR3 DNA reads TGTGCCAGCAGTTTAGCAGGGGACAATTCACCCCTCCACTTT.

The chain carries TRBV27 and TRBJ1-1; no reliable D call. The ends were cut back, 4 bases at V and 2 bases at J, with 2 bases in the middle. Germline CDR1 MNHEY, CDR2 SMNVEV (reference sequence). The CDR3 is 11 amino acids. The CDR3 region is CASSSNTEAFF. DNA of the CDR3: TGTGCCAGCAGTTCCAACACTGAAGCTTTCTTT.

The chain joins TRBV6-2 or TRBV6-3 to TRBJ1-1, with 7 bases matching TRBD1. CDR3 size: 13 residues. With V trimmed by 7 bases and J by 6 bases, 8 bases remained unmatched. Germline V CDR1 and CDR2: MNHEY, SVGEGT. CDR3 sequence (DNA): TGTGCCAGCACCCTACAGGGGCTCCCTGAAGCTTTCTTT. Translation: CASTLQGLPEAFF.

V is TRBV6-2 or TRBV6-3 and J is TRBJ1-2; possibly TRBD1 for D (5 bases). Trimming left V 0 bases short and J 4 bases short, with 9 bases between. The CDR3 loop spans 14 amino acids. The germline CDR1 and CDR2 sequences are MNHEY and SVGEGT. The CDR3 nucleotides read TGTGCCAGCAGTTACTCACGGGGGACCTATGGCTACACCTTC. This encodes CASSYSRGTYGYTF.

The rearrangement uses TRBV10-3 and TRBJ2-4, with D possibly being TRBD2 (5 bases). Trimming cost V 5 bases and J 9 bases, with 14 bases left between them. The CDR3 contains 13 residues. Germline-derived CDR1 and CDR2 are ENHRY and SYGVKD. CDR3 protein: CAISPGLSSIQYF. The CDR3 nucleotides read TGTGCCATCAGTCCCGGACTGAGTAGCATTCAGTACTTC.

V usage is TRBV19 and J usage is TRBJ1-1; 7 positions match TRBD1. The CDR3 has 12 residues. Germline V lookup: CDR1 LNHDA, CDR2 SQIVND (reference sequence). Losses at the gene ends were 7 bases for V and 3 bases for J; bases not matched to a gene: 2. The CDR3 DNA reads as TGTGCCAGTACCAGGGGGTACACTGAAGCTTTCTTT. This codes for CASTRGYTEAFF.

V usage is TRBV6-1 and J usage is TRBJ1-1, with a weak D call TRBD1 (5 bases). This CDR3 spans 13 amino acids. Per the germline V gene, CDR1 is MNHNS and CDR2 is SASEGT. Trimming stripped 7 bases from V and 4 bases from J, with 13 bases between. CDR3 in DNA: TGTGCCAGCAAACCAACAGGACGCACTGAAGCTTTCTTT. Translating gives CASKPTGRTEAFF.

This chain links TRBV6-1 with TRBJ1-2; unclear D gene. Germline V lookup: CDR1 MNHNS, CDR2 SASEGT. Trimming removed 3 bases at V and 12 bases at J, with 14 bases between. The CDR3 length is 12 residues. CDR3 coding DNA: TGTGCCAGCAGTGAGCTCGTTGCTTCTGACACCTTC. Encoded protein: CASSELVASDTF.

CDR3: CSALGQGRSYNEQFF. CDR3 in DNA: TGCAGTGCTTTGGGACAAGGACGATCCTACAATGAGCAGTTCTTC. The V and J genes are TRBV20-1 and TRBJ2-1; D is possibly TRBD1 (6 bases). V was clipped by 5 bases and J by 1 base, with 15 bases between them. The germline CDR1 and CDR2 sequences are DFQATT and SNEGSKA (reference sequence). This CDR3 has 15 amino acids.

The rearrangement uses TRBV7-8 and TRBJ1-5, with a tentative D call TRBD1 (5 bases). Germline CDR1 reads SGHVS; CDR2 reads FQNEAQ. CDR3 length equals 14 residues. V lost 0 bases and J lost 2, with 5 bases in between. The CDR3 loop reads CASSLARGNQPQHF. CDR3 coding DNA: TGTGCCAGCAGCTTAGCCAGGGGCAATCAGCCCCAGCATTTT.

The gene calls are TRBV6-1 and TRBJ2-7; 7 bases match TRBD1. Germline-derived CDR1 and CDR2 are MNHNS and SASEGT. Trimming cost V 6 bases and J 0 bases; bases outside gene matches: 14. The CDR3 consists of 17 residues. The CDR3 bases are TGTGCCAGCAGATTACAAGGACAGGCTACCTTCTCCTACGAGCAGTACTTC. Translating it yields CASRLQGQATFSYEQYF.

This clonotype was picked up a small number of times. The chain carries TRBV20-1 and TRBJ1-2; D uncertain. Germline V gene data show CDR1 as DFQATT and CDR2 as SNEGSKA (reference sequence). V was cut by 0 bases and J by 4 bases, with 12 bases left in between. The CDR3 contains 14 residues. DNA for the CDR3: TGCAGTGCTAGAGATCCGGCAGCCCTCTATGGCTACACCTTC. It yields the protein CSARDPAALYGYTF.

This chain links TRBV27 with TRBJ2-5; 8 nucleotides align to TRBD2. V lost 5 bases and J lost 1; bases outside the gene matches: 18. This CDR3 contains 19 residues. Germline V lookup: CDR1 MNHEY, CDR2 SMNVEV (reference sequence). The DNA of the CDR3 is TGTGCCAGCAGTAGGTTCGTAGGTGGGTTAGCGGGGATCCAAGAGACCCAGTACTTC. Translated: CASSRFVGGLAGIQETQYF.

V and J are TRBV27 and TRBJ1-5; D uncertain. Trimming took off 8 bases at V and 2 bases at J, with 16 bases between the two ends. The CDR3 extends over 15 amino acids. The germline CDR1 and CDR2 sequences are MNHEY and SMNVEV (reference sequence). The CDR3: CASRREVGGNQPQHF. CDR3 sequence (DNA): TGTGCCAGCCGAAGGGAGGTTGGGGGCAATCAGCCCCAGCATTTT.

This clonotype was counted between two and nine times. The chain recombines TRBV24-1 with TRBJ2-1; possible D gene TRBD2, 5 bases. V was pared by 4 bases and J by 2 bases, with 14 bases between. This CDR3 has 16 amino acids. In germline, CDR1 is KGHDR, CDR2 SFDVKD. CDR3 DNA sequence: TGTGCCACCAGTGACCCAATAGCGAAAACCTACAATGAGCAGTTCTTC. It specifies CATSDPIAKTYNEQFF.

The CDR3, as DNA: TGTGCCAGCAGTCCTGACAGGAGGAACACTGAAGCTTTCTTT. This codes for CASSPDRRNTEAFF. This rearrangement joins TRBV6-1 to TRBJ1-1; tentatively, D is TRBD1 (6 bases). V dropped 5 bases and J dropped 1 base, with 11 bases sitting between them. Germline V CDR1 and CDR2: MNHNS, SASEGT. The length of the CDR3 is 14 residues.

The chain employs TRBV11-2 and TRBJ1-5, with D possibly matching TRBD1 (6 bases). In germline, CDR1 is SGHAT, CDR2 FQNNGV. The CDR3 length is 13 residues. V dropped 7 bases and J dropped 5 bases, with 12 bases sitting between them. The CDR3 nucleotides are TGTGCCAGCAATCAGGGGCCAGATCAGCCCCAGCATTTT. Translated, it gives CASNQGPDQPQHF.

The CDR3 DNA is TGCAGTGCTAGGGGGACAGGACCTTCCTACGAGCAGTACTTC. It codes for CSARGTGPSYEQYF. The V gene is TRBV20-1, the J gene TRBJ2-7; 8 positions agree with TRBD1. J was trimmed by 1 base and V by 3 bases; bases with no gene match: 5. Germline V lookup: CDR1 DFQATT, CDR2 SNEGSKA (reference sequence). There are 14 residues in the CDR3.

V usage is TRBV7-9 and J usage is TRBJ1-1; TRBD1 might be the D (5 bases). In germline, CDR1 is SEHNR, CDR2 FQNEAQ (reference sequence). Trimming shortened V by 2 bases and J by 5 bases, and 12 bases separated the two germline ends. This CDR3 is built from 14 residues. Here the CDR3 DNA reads TGTGCCAGCAGCTTACTTGGGGGAAGGACTGAAGCTTTCTTT. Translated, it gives CASSLLGGRTEAFF.

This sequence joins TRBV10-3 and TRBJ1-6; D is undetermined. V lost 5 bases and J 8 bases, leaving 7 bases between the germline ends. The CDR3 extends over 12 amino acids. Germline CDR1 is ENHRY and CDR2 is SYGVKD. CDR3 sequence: CAISTQDSPLHF. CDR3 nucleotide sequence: TGTGCCATCAGTACCCAGGATTCACCCCTCCACTTT.

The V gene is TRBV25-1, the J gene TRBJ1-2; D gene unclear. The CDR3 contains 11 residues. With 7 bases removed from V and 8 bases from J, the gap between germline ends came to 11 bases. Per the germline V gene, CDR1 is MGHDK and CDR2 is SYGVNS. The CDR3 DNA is TGTGCCAGCACAAACGGGGTAGGCTACACCTTC. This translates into CASTNGVGYTF.

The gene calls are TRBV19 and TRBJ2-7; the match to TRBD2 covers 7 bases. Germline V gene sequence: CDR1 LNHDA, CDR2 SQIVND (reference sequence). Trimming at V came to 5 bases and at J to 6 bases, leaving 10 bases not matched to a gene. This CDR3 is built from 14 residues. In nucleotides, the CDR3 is TGTGCCAGTAGTCCTCGTGGGAGGGTCTCCGAGCAGTACTTC. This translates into CASSPRGRVSEQYF.

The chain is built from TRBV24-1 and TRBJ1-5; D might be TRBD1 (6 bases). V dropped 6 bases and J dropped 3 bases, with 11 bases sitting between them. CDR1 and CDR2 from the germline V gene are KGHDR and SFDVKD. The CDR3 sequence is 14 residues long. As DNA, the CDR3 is TGTGCCACCAGTAATGGACAGTACAATCAGCCCCAGCATTTT. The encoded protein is CATSNGQYNQPQHF.

The CDR3 bases are TGTGCCAGCAGTGAACCCATCCCCCCCTATGGCTACACCTTC. Translating it yields CASSEPIPPYGYTF. The V and J genes are TRBV6-1 and TRBJ1-2, with D uncertain. This CDR3 region has 14 residues. V shed 2 bases and J shed 4 bases, with 11 bases lying between them. Germline V gene sequence: CDR1 MNHNS, CDR2 SASEGT.